These 20 T cell receptor beta chains were sequenced from one sample in a study of blood T cell repertoires in COVID-19. Measured with immunoSEQ multiplex PCR; TCRdb has only the in-frame clones, and not every one. The sample yields roughly 70,000 clones, 70% to 90% seen once. The sequenced sample was peripheral blood. These receptors came from a woman of 80 years or more with active COVID-19.

J is TRBJ2-1 and V is TRBV19; 7 bases map to TRBD2. Germline CDR1 and CDR2: LNHDA and SQIVND (reference sequence). Trimming removed 6 bases from V and 0 bases from J; junction bases left unmatched: 5. The CDR3 extends over 15 amino acids. CDR3 amino acids: CASSRDYSSYNEQFF. The DNA for the CDR3 is TGTGCCAGTAGCCGGGACTATAGCTCCTACAATGAGCAGTTCTTC.

The chain carries TRBV28 and TRBJ2-7; D might be TRBD2 (5 bases). The V gene's germline CDR1 is MDHEN and CDR2 SYDVKM. V dropped 6 bases and J dropped 5 bases, with 11 bases sitting between them. The CDR3 length is 12 residues. CDR3 sequence reads: CASSPGIDEQYF. The CDR3 DNA follows: TGTGCCAGCAGCCCCGGGATTGACGAGCAGTACTTC.

This chain joins TRBV19 and TRBJ2-7, with a weak D call TRBD1 (6 bases). The CDR3 extends over 13 amino acids. Per the germline V gene, CDR1 is LNHDA and CDR2 is SQIVND (reference sequence). V shed 1 base and J shed 5 bases, with 9 bases lying between them. As DNA, the CDR3 is TGTGCCAGTAGTATAGCAGGGGCGGACGAGCAGTACTTC. This translates into CASSIAGADEQYF.

This clone was observed once. The chain links TRBV7-2 to TRBJ2-7, with 11 bases fitting TRBD2. This CDR3 comprises 16 residues. Germline CDR1 reads SGHTA; CDR2 reads FQGNSA. J gave up 4 bases and V 5 bases, and 10 bases lay outside the gene matches. The CDR3 region has the DNA TGTGCCAGCAGCCCTGATTCTAGCGGGAGGAGGTACGAGCAGTACTTC. It codes for CASSPDSSGRRYEQYF.

The chain joins TRBV7-8 to TRBJ1-1, with 9 bases identical to TRBD1. Germline-derived CDR1 and CDR2 are SGHVS and FQNEAQ. CDR3 length: 15 amino acids. The junction had 7 bases not matched to a gene; V was cut back by 2 bases and J by 6 bases. CDR3 protein: CASSLLGQGESEAFF. Written as DNA, the CDR3 is TGTGCCAGCAGCTTATTGGGACAGGGAGAATCTGAAGCTTTCTTT.

The CDR3 here is CASRPGLLVGGELFF. For the CDR3, the DNA is TGTGCCAGCAGACCGGGACTCTTAGTCGGCGGGGAGCTGTTTTTT. The chain links TRBV6-5 to TRBJ2-2; D perhaps matches TRBD2 (6 bases). V was shortened by 6 bases and J by 7 bases, with 18 bases between the two germline ends. Germline values: CDR1 MNHEY, CDR2 SVGAGI. This CDR3 has 15 amino acids.

The rearrangement links TRBV28 to TRBJ2-5, with 7 bases identical to TRBD1. CDR1 is MDHEN and CDR2 is SYDVKM in the germline V gene. This CDR3 spans 17 amino acids. The J segment lost 4 bases and the V segment lost 4 bases, leaving 15 bases of the junction unmatched. CDR3 amino acids: CASSSLPPQGVGETQYF. CDR3 in DNA: TGTGCCAGCAGTTCGCTCCCACCCCAGGGGGTTGGAGAGACCCAGTACTTC.

This chain connects TRBV7-3 to TRBJ2-1, with 12 bases fitting TRBD2. Germline lookup yields CDR1 SGHTA and CDR2 FQGTGA. CDR3 length equals 18 residues. Unmatched junction bases numbered 15, after V lost 5 bases and J lost 7 bases. The CDR3 region is CASSVVPSSGRALNEQFF. For the CDR3, the DNA is TGTGCCAGCAGCGTCGTCCCGTCTAGCGGGAGGGCCTTGAATGAGCAGTTCTTC.

The genes are TRBV20-1 and TRBJ2-2; maybe TRBD1 (5 bases). CDR1 and CDR2 from the germline V gene are DFQATT and SNEGSKA (reference sequence). Between the trimmed V and J ends, which lost 3 bases and 0 bases, there was a span of 14 bases. The CDR3 extends over 16 amino acids. The chain's CDR3 is CSASRSGNANTGELFF. In nucleotides, the CDR3 is TGCAGTGCTAGTAGATCAGGGAACGCGAACACCGGGGAGCTGTTTTTT.

The table lists this clone with a count of one. The chain carries TRBV19 and TRBJ2-2; unclear D gene. V gave up 3 bases and J gave up 8 bases, with 19 bases separating them. Germline CDR1 LNHDA, CDR2 SQIVND (reference sequence). The CDR3 sequence is 16 residues long. The CDR3, as DNA: TGTGCCAGTAGTATTTTTGCCCAGCCTATACTAGGGGAGCTGTTTTTT. Translating gives CASSIFAQPILGELFF.

This clone turned up a few times. The chain couples TRBV6-5 to TRBJ2-7; D is undetermined. The CDR3 has 16 amino acids. V was shortened by 0 bases and J by 0 bases, with 12 bases between the two germline ends. Germline CDR1 reads MNHEY; CDR2 reads SVGAGI. The CDR3 is CASSYSSVSYSYEQYF. The DNA for the CDR3 is TGTGCCAGCAGTTACTCGAGTGTATCCTACTCCTACGAGCAGTACTTC.

The chain employs TRBV28 and TRBJ2-7; weak D call: TRBD2 (5 bases). V lost 8 bases and J 0 bases, leaving 17 bases between the germline ends. CDR1 and CDR2 (germline): MDHEN, SYDVKM. The CDR3 covers 15 residues. CDR3 amino acids: CASESKTGTSYEQYF. The CDR3 nucleotides are TGTGCCAGCGAGTCGAAAACGGGAACCTCCTACGAGCAGTACTTC.

The CDR3: CASSLVGGKQFF. CDR3 DNA sequence: TGTGCCAGCAGTTTAGTAGGGGGAAAGCAGTTCTTC. This sequence joins TRBV27 and TRBJ2-1; D is perhaps TRBD1 (6 bases). Between the trimmed V and J ends, which lost 2 bases and 11 bases, there was a span of 10 bases. Germline loops: CDR1 MNHEY, CDR2 SMNVEV (reference sequence). The CDR3 covers 12 residues.

This sequence joins TRBV6-2 or TRBV6-3 and TRBJ2-7; 7 nucleotides line up with TRBD1. The CDR3 spans 15 residues. CDR1 and CDR2 (germline): MNHEY, SVGEGT. Unmatched junction bases numbered 4, after V lost 2 bases and J lost 0 bases. The CDR3 reads CASSYLQGDSYEQYF. The CDR3 region has the DNA TGTGCCAGCAGTTACCTCCAGGGGGACTCCTACGAGCAGTACTTC.

This clone was counted once. The V call is TRBV9, the J call TRBJ2-2, with D unresolved. Trimming removed 4 bases from V and 7 bases from J, with 8 bases in between. CDR3 length equals 12 residues. Germline V gene lookup returns CDR1 SGDLS and CDR2 YYNGEE. The CDR3 bases are TGTGCCAGCAGCACGGGTGACGGGGAGCTGTTTTTT. This sequence encodes CASSTGDGELFF.

The chain couples TRBV6-5 to TRBJ2-6, with 10 positions matching TRBD2. V was pared by 5 bases and J by 2 bases, with 0 bases of the junction left unmatched. Germline V gene data show CDR1 as MNHEY and CDR2 as SVGAGI. The CDR3 has 15 amino acids. This CDR3 is CASSSGRAGANVLTF. CDR3 in DNA: TGTGCCAGCAGTAGCGGGAGGGCTGGGGCCAACGTCCTGACTTTC.

The chain recombines TRBV7-2 with TRBJ1-1; 7 bases match TRBD1. There are 16 residues in the CDR3. The junction had 12 bases not matched to a gene; V was cut back by 6 bases and J by 2 bases. Per germline, CDR1 SGHTA and CDR2 FQGNSA. CDR3 protein: CASRQRPGQLNTEAFF. Here the CDR3 DNA reads TGTGCCAGCAGACAAAGGCCGGGACAGTTAAACACTGAAGCTTTCTTT.

The chain joins TRBV2 to TRBJ2-3; 8 bases agree with TRBD1. The V gene's germline CDR1 is SNHLY and CDR2 FYNNEI. The CDR3 is made up of 14 amino acids. V dropped 5 bases and J dropped 4; count of bases not matched to a gene: 5. CDR3 in amino acids: CASSRRTGSDTQYF. As DNA, the CDR3 is TGTGCCAGCAGTCGTAGGACAGGGTCAGATACGCAGTATTTT.

Only one count was recorded for this clone. This chain uses TRBV29-1 with TRBJ2-5; TRBD2 matches 9 bases. J gave up 4 bases and V 7 bases, and 10 bases lay outside the gene matches. CDR1 and CDR2 from the germline V gene are SQVTM and ANQGSEA. The CDR3 contains 14 residues. The CDR3 here is CSATQGSGRETQYF. For the CDR3, the DNA is TGCAGCGCCACCCAGGGTAGCGGGAGAGAGACCCAGTACTTC.

V and J are TRBV5-1 and TRBJ1-2, with 7 bases fitting TRBD1. The CDR3 runs to 15 residues. Germline-derived CDR1 and CDR2 are SGHRS and YFSETQ. V shed 3 bases and J 3 bases; nucleotides not matched to a gene: 8. The CDR3 nucleotides read TGCGCCAGCAGCTCCGGGACAGAACGACACTATGGCTACACCTTC. Residues: CASSSGTERHYGYTF.